Below are 10 T cell receptor beta chains sequenced from a single sample in a study of PD-1 blockade in classical Hodgkin lymphoma. Some clones are missing from TCRdb's copy, which holds only in-frame ones; the method was immunoSEQ multiplex PCR. The repertoire holds about 32,000 clones, with roughly four fifths as singletons. Brentuximab vedotin exposure varied, and every patient relapsed after autologous stem cell transplantation. Sequencing used peripheral blood mononuclear cells (PBMCs), obtained at baseline. Source of these receptors: a human donor with classical Hodgkin lymphoma.

V and J are TRBV7-9 and TRBJ2-1; 10 bases are shared with TRBD1. The CDR3 runs to 15 residues. V trimming: 5 bases; J trimming: 3 bases; junction bases outside the gene matches: 4. Per germline, CDR1 SEHNR and CDR2 FQNEAQ (reference sequence). CDR3 coding DNA: TGTGCCAGCAGCCAGACAGGGGGCGGCTACAATGAGCAGTTCTTC. Its translation: CASSQTGGGYNEQFF.

The count of this clone is one. The gene calls are TRBV5-5 and TRBJ2-1, with 8 bases matching TRBD1. This CDR3 contains 15 residues. V was clipped by 2 bases and J by 4 bases; unmatched bases: 5. The germline gives CDR1 SGHKS, CDR2 YYEKEE (reference sequence). CDR3 residues: CASSFQGAIYNEQFF. CDR3 DNA sequence: TGTGCCAGCAGCTTCCAGGGGGCAATTTACAATGAGCAGTTCTTC.

The chain has TRBV4-1 and TRBJ1-6, with D possibly matching TRBD1 (6 bases). Germline V gene data show CDR1 as MGHRA and CDR2 as YSYEKL. This CDR3 comprises 18 residues. The V end was cut by 0 bases, the J end by 7 bases, with 19 bases between. Here the CDR3 reads CASSQDAPGGAENSPLHF. The CDR3 DNA sequence: TGCGCCAGCAGCCAAGATGCCCCCGGGGGGGCCGAGAATTCACCCCTCCACTTT.

This clone has only a few counts. The V gene is TRBV10-3, the J gene TRBJ2-7, with D perhaps TRBD1 (6 bases). This CDR3 spans 16 amino acids. Trimming removed 4 bases from V and 2 bases from J, with 18 bases in between. The germline gives CDR1 ENHRY, CDR2 SYGVKD. The CDR3 loop is CAISATTGTGTYEQYF. The CDR3 nucleotides read TGTGCCATCAGTGCCACCACGGGAACAGGGACCTACGAGCAGTACTTC.

The rearrangement uses TRBV5-6 and TRBJ1-1, with a possible D match to TRBD1 (6 bases). The CDR3 is made up of 12 amino acids. V lost 7 bases and J lost 0, with 7 bases in between. The V gene's germline CDR1 is SGHDT and CDR2 YYEEEE. This CDR3 reads CASGTLNTEAFF. CDR3 in DNA: TGTGCCAGCGGGACACTGAACACTGAAGCTTTCTTT.

The chain couples TRBV27 to TRBJ1-2; unclear D gene. This CDR3 is built from 14 residues. Germline V gene data show CDR1 as MNHEY and CDR2 as SMNVEV (reference sequence). V was shortened by 1 base and J by 7 bases, with 13 bases between the two germline ends. The CDR3 DNA sequence: TGTGCCAGCAGTTTATTGGCAACAGCGGGTGGCTACACCTTC. Translation gives CASSLLATAGGYTF.

The V gene is TRBV28, the J gene TRBJ1-4; TRBD1 agrees at 10 bases. Germline V gene sequence: CDR1 MDHEN, CDR2 SYDVKM. The CDR3 consists of 18 residues. J gave up 7 bases and V 5 bases, and 16 bases lay outside the gene matches. The CDR3 nucleotides are TGTGCCAGCAGTCCCTGGGGACAGGGGTTGAGTGGGAGTGAAAAACTGTTTTTT. Translation gives CASSPWGQGLSGSEKLFF.

This chain connects TRBV19 to TRBJ1-4, with 7 bases aligning to TRBD1. The CDR3 is 16 residues long. J gave up 8 bases and V 5 bases, and 14 bases lay outside the gene matches. The V gene's germline CDR1 is LNHDA and CDR2 SQIVND (reference sequence). The CDR3 nucleotides read TGTGCCAGTAGTGCCTCACAGGGGTCAAGTCAGGAAAAACTGTTTTTT. Translated, it gives CASSASQGSSQEKLFF.

The V call is TRBV6-6, the J call TRBJ2-2; the match to TRBD2 covers 11 bases. The CDR3 covers 16 residues. Germline-derived CDR1 and CDR2 are MNHNY and SVGAGI (reference sequence). V was clipped by 0 bases and J by 6 bases; unmatched bases: 3. The CDR3 loop reads CASSYSLAGGPGELFF. The CDR3 DNA is TGTGCCAGCAGTTACTCGTTAGCGGGGGGGCCCGGGGAGCTGTTTTTT.

The chain has TRBV28 and TRBJ2-3, with 8 positions matching TRBD1. This CDR3 is built from 17 residues. CDR1 MDHEN and CDR2 SYDVKM come from the germline V gene. J gave up 5 bases and V 2 bases, and 12 bases lay outside the gene matches. The CDR3 DNA follows: TGTGCCAGCAGTTTAGACCGTTTGGCAGGGGGCGTAGATACGCAGTATTTT. Amino acid sequence: CASSLDRLAGGVDTQYF.